Below are 2 T cell receptor beta chains sequenced from a single sample in a study of blood T cell repertoires in COVID-19. Here immunoSEQ multiplex PCR was the method, and the copy in TCRdb shows in-frame clones only, minus some. Of about 150,000 clones listed, approximately 85% are singletons. Sequencing was carried out using peripheral blood. The receptor set was obtained from a man in his fifties or sixties with COVID-19, enrolled during active disease.

The rearrangement uses TRBV27 and TRBJ2-7, with 10 positions matching TRBD2. The CDR3 covers 16 residues. With V trimmed by 3 bases and J by 5 bases, 10 bases remained unmatched. Germline V lookup: CDR1 MNHEY, CDR2 SMNVEV (reference sequence). The CDR3 region is CASSLTSGPLGNEQYF. The CDR3 coding sequence is TGTGCCAGCAGTTTGACTAGCGGGCCCTTAGGGAACGAGCAGTACTTC.

This chain uses TRBV6-6 with TRBJ1-3; D call uncertain. The germline CDR1 and CDR2 sequences are MNHNY and SVGAGI (reference sequence). Deletions cut 6 bases from V and 4 bases from J, with 16 bases between. This CDR3 is built from 15 residues. DNA of the CDR3: TGTGCCAGCAGCTTTCGCTTGGAGCGGGGAAACACCATATATTTT. This translates into CASSFRLERGNTIYF.